A single sample gave rise to the 17 T cell receptor beta chains below, sequenced in a study of CD8 T cells in ankylosing spondylitis. TCRdb reanalysed the 5' RACE reads using MiXCR and keeps one entry per CDR3 protein. Of roughly 150,000 distinct CDR3 sequences listed, more than 5.5% are singletons. The sequenced sample was blood, either unsorted or a sorted T cell fraction (not recorded which). Source of these receptors: a female donor with ankylosing spondylitis or in good health (not recorded which).

This clonotype was seen ten or more times. This chain uses TRBV4-1 with TRBJ1-6; D not resolved. Trimming took off 0 bases at V and 2 bases at J, with 8 bases between the two ends. CDR3 length: 16 residues. The germline V gene encodes CDR1 MGHRA and CDR2 YSYEKL. The CDR3 DNA reads as TGCGCCAGCAGCCAAGATTACGGGACCTATAATTCACCCCTCCACTTT. Protein: CASSQDYGTYNSPLHF.

This clonotype turned up a few times. The V and J genes are TRBV6-5 and TRBJ2-4; TRBD1 might be the D (5 bases). CDR3 size: 13 residues. The ends were cut back, 2 bases at V and 8 bases at J, with 10 bases in the middle. Germline CDR1 and CDR2: MNHEY and SVGAGI. This CDR3 is CASSYALGDIQYF. DNA for the CDR3: TGTGCCAGCAGTTACGCCCTAGGGGACATTCAGTACTTC.

There are many counts of this clonotype. CDR3 sequence: CASSPSGVSYEQYF. The DNA of the CDR3 is TGTGCCAGCAGCCCTAGCGGGGTTTCCTACGAGCAGTACTTC. V gene TRBV7-2 combines with J gene TRBJ2-7, with TRBD2 identical over 9 bases. After removal of 5 bases from V and 1 base from J, the junction contained 3 bases not matched to a gene. The CDR3 covers 14 residues. Germline loops: CDR1 SGHTA, CDR2 FQGNSA.

The CDR3, as DNA: TGCAGTGCTATCCGAGCGGGAGGGGAGAGAGAGCAGTACTTC. Its protein is CSAIRAGGEREQYF. This chain uses TRBV20-1 with TRBJ2-7; 10 nucleotides line up with TRBD2. CDR1 and CDR2 from the germline V gene are DFQATT and SNEGSKA (reference sequence). This CDR3 has 14 residues. Trimming took 4 bases from V and 7 from J; bases not matched to a gene: 10.

There are a few counts of this clonotype. The V gene is TRBV5-1, the J gene TRBJ2-5; D gene unclear. The CDR3 totals 13 residues. Germline V gene sequence: CDR1 SGHRS, CDR2 YFSETQ. The V end lost 4 bases, the J end lost 2 bases, and 9 bases lay between the germline ends. Written as DNA, the CDR3 is TGCGCCAGCAGCGGGCAGACACAAGAGACCCAGTACTTC. Amino acids: CASSGQTQETQYF.

Many counts were recorded for this clonotype. The genes are TRBV7-3 and TRBJ2-6, with TRBD2 as a possible D gene (6 bases). CDR3 length equals 15 residues. The germline V gene has CDR1 SGHTA and CDR2 FQGTGA. V was trimmed by 1 base and J by 2 bases, leaving 6 bases between them. The chain's CDR3 is CASSLSGAGANVLTF. In DNA, the CDR3 is TGTGCCAGCAGCTTAAGCGGGGCTGGGGCCAACGTCCTGACTTTC.

This clonotype has a count of ten or more. V gene TRBV5-1 combines with J gene TRBJ1-1; D is undetermined. There are 17 residues in the CDR3. Germline CDR1 SGHRS, CDR2 YFSETQ. V was trimmed by 0 bases and J by 0 bases, leaving 15 bases between them. CDR3 coding DNA: TGCGCCAGCAGCTTGGCCTTGAGGGCACCATTGAACACTGAAGCTTTCTTT. Its translation is CASSLALRAPLNTEAFF. The full variable domain, completed using reference TRBV5-1 and TRBJ1-1, is KAGVTQTPRYLIKTRGQQVTLSCSPISGHRSVSWYQQTPGQGLQFLFEYFSETQRNKGNFPGRFSGRQFSNSRSEMNVSTLELGDSALYLCASSLALRAPLNTEAFFGQGTRLTVV.

V gene TRBV29-1 combines with J gene TRBJ2-1, with D perhaps TRBD1 (6 bases). From germline, CDR1 is SQVTM and CDR2 ANQGSEA. CDR3 length equals 12 residues. Trimming pared 4 bases from V and 8 bases from J, leaving 12 bases between. The CDR3, as DNA: TGCAGCGTTGTTTGGGGGCCCGATGAGCAGTTCTTC. Translation: CSVVWGPDEQFF.

This clonotype has a count of ten or more. The chain couples TRBV27 to TRBJ2-5; D not resolved. V was clipped by 6 bases and J by 4 bases, with 15 bases between them. CDR1 is MNHEY, CDR2 SMNVEV, per germline (reference sequence). The CDR3 runs 14 residues. As DNA, the CDR3 is TGTGCCAGCAGCCCCCATCACAATAGAGAGACCCAGTACTTC. Translation gives CASSPHHNRETQYF.

In this sample, this clonotype turned up many times. This rearrangement joins TRBV20-1 to TRBJ2-1; D call uncertain. The ends were cut back, 2 bases at V and 5 bases at J, with 16 bases in the middle. The CDR3 contains 15 residues. Germline lookup yields CDR1 DFQATT and CDR2 SNEGSKA (reference sequence). The CDR3 DNA sequence: TGCAGTGCTAGATCCCCCACCTCACGAGACAATGAGCAGTTCTTC. It yields the protein CSARSPTSRDNEQFF.

The sample holds many counts of this clonotype. The V call is TRBV7-3, the J call TRBJ2-1; D possibly corresponds to TRBD1 (6 bases). The CDR3 runs 14 residues. Deletions cut 5 bases from V and 9 bases from J, with 17 bases between. Germline assignment: CDR1 SGHTA and CDR2 FQGTGA. The CDR3 reads CASSEGTWMGEQFF. For the CDR3, the DNA is TGTGCCAGCAGCGAGGGGACATGGATGGGTGAGCAGTTCTTC.

The table lists this clonotype with many counts. V gene TRBV10-3 combines with J gene TRBJ2-7, with D tentatively TRBD2 (5 bases). Trimming shortened V by 4 bases and J by 1 base, and 11 bases separated the two germline ends. There are 14 residues in the CDR3. Germline V lookup: CDR1 ENHRY, CDR2 SYGVKD. CDR3 nucleotide sequence: TGTGCCATCAGTGGGAGGTCCGGTTCCTACGAGCAGTACTTC. Protein product: CAISGRSGSYEQYF.

In this sample, this clonotype turned up many times. This chain uses TRBV5-1 with TRBJ2-5; possibly TRBD2 for D (6 bases). Germline CDR1 reads SGHRS; CDR2 reads YFSETQ. V was clipped by 3 bases and J by 3 bases, with 15 bases between them. The CDR3 length is 15 residues. The CDR3 loop reads CASSSGGYSEETQYF. CDR3 nucleotide sequence: TGCGCCAGCAGCTCCGGGGGATATTCGGAAGAGACCCAGTACTTC.

This clonotype has ten or more counts. The V gene is TRBV3-1, the J gene TRBJ2-1; 10 bases map to TRBD2. The V and J ends lost 1 base and 10 bases, in that order; junction bases with no gene match: 7. Germline CDR1 reads LGHDT; CDR2 reads YNNKEL (reference sequence). This CDR3 has 15 residues. CDR3 bases: TGTGCCAGCAGCCAAGCCGAGCGGGGGGGGAACGAGCAGTTCTTC. Translating gives CASSQAERGGNEQFF.

This clonotype was counted at least ten times. The gene calls are TRBV20-1 and TRBJ1-3, with D tentatively TRBD1 (6 bases). CDR3 length: 12 amino acids. The V gene lost 1 base and the J gene lost 9 bases, with 10 bases spanning the gap. Per germline, CDR1 DFQATT and CDR2 SNEGSKA (reference sequence). CDR3 amino acids: CSARGRGATIYF. The DNA for the CDR3 is TGCAGTGCTAGAGGCCGGGGGGCCACCATATATTTT.

This clonotype was recorded many times. This chain uses TRBV7-8 with TRBJ1-1; tentative D call: TRBD1 (6 bases). Germline V lookup: CDR1 SGHVS, CDR2 FQNEAQ. The CDR3 loop spans 17 amino acids. The ends were cut back, 0 bases at V and 3 bases at J, with 17 bases in the middle. The CDR3 loop is CASSLAGWGLADTEAFF. The CDR3 nucleotides read TGTGCCAGCAGCTTAGCGGGCTGGGGGCTGGCGGACACTGAAGCTTTCTTT.

This clonotype was found many times. The rearrangement links TRBV12-3 or TRBV12-4 to TRBJ1-5; D is unresolved. Trimming took 3 bases from V and 0 from J, leaving 6 bases between them. The CDR3 has 14 amino acids. CDR3 sequence (DNA): TGTGCCAGCAGTTTTGAGGGTAGCAATCAGCCCCAGCATTTT. Protein product: CASSFEGSNQPQHF.